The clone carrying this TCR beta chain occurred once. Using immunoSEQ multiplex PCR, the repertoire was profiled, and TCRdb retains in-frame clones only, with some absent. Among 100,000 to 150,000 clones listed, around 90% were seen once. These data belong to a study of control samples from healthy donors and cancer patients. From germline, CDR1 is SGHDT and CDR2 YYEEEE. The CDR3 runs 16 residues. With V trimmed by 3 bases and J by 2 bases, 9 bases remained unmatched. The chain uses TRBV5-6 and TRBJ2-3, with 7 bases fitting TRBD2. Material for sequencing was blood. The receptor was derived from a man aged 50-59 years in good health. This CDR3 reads CASSSKRDYLTDTQYF. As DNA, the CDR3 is TGTGCCAGCAGCTCCAAGAGGGACTACCTCACAGATACGCAGTATTTT.